A single sample gave rise to the 14 T cell receptor beta chains below, sequenced in a study of identifying expanded T cells in peripheral blood. Sequencing used immunoSEQ multiplex PCR; TCRdb keeps in-frame clones, though not all of them. The sample has approximately 100,000 clones, approximately 88% seen once. Input material: blood. These receptor sequences come from a person aged 18 to 75 in good health.

Details on this clone: The same CDR3 arises from other DNA sequences in this sample as well. This chain joins TRBV2 and TRBJ2-1; D uncertain. The CDR3 length is 11 residues. V was pared by 3 bases and J by 4 bases, with 1 base between. Germline-derived CDR1 and CDR2 are SNHLY and FYNNEI. The chain's CDR3 is CASSEYNEQFF. CDR3 bases: TGTGCCAGCAGTGAGTACAATGAGCAGTTCTTC.

V and J are TRBV5-1 and TRBJ2-2, with D unresolved. CDR3 length equals 13 residues. Trimming removed 0 bases from V and 6 bases from J, with 6 bases in between. CDR1 and CDR2 from the germline V gene are SGHRS and YFSETQ. CDR3 coding DNA: TGCGCCAGCAGCTTGGAGGGTCCCGGGGAGCTGTTTTTT. Translation: CASSLEGPGELFF.

J is TRBJ2-7 and V is TRBV7-2; D might be TRBD2 (5 bases). Germline lookup yields CDR1 SGHTA and CDR2 FQGNSA. Deletions cut 5 bases from V and 2 bases from J, with 10 bases between. The CDR3 consists of 13 residues. The CDR3: CASSPTRAYEQYF. In DNA, the CDR3 is TGTGCCAGCAGCCCCACTAGGGCCTACGAGCAGTACTTC.

V and J are TRBV23-1 and TRBJ1-5; 9 bases match TRBD1. TRBV23-1 has ORF status, its function being uncertain. CDR3 length equals 15 residues. V dropped 7 bases and J dropped 6; count of bases not matched to a gene: 10. The DNA for the CDR3 is TGCGCCAGCAACTCCCGGGACAGGGACAGTCAGCCCCAGCATTTT. It encodes CASNSRDRDSQPQHF.

This chain uses TRBV27 with TRBJ1-5; 10 bases line up with TRBD1. The CDR3 is 15 amino acids. Germline V gives CDR1 MNHEY, CDR2 SMNVEV (reference sequence). V trimming: 1 base; J trimming: 5 bases; junction bases outside the gene matches: 2. The CDR3 here is CASSLWGQGHQPQHF. The DNA of the CDR3 is TGTGCCAGCAGTTTATGGGGACAGGGGCATCAGCCCCAGCATTTT.

The chain links TRBV6-1 to TRBJ2-1; 12 bases agree with TRBD2. Trimming took 11 bases from V and 6 from J; bases not matched to a gene: 8. This CDR3 is 14 amino acids long. Germline V gene data show CDR1 as MNHNS and CDR2 as SASEGT. CDR3 nucleotide sequence: TGTGCCGGAGGACTAGCGGGAACGATCAATGAGCAGTTCTTC. Its translation is CAGGLAGTINEQFF.

The gene calls are TRBV30 and TRBJ1-2; D is undetermined. The germline V and J ends were trimmed by 5 bases and 2 bases, with 9 bases remaining between them. There are 12 residues in the CDR3. Per germline, CDR1 GTSNPN and CDR2 SVGIG (reference sequence). This CDR3 is CAWGEVNYGYTF. CDR3 nucleotides: TGTGCCTGGGGGGAAGTGAACTATGGCTACACCTTC.

The CDR3 loop reads CAWRVGDTQYF. As DNA, the CDR3 is TGTGCCTGGAGGGTCGGGGATACGCAGTATTTT. This chain links TRBV30 with TRBJ2-3; D not resolved. CDR1 is GTSNPN and CDR2 is SVGIG in the germline V gene (reference sequence). Trimming pared 3 bases from V and 6 bases from J, leaving 7 bases between. The CDR3 sequence is 11 residues long.

Details on this clone: Other nucleotide sequences from this sample produce the same CDR3. The CDR3 nucleotides read TGTGCCAGCAGCTCGGGTCATGAGCAGTTCTTC. It translates to CASSSGHEQFF. The chain joins TRBV27 to TRBJ2-1; D call uncertain. The CDR3 spans 11 residues. Germline V gives CDR1 MNHEY, CDR2 SMNVEV (reference sequence). V was pared by 6 bases and J by 8 bases, with 8 bases between.

The J gene is TRBJ2-3, the V gene TRBV5-1, with 7 nucleotides matching TRBD1. Germline V gene lookup returns CDR1 SGHRS and CDR2 YFSETQ. This CDR3 spans 14 amino acids. Germline trimming cut 2 bases from V and 5 bases from J; bases unmatched to any gene: 5. Here the CDR3 reads CASSLTGDQDTQYF. DNA for the CDR3: TGCGCCAGCAGCTTAACAGGGGATCAAGATACGCAGTATTTT.

This clone was detected a few times. J is TRBJ1-2 and V is TRBV5-1, with 12 bases matching TRBD1. In germline, CDR1 is SGHRS, CDR2 YFSETQ. Losses at the gene ends were 4 bases for V and 7 bases for J; bases not matched to a gene: 11. This CDR3 has 16 amino acids. The CDR3 reads CASSLDSGQGAGGYTF. In DNA, the CDR3 is TGCGCCAGCAGCCTTGATTCGGGACAGGGGGCTGGTGGCTACACCTTC.

The rearrangement uses TRBV21-1 and TRBJ2-7. TRBV21-1 is given as a pseudogene. The length of the CDR3 is 13 residues. In DNA form, the CDR3 reads TGTGCCAGCAGCAAAGGGGGGAACGACACCCGTCACTTC. As protein: CASSKGGNDTRHF.

The J gene is TRBJ2-3, the V gene TRBV5-1; TRBD2 agrees at 12 bases. Losses at the gene ends were 4 bases for V and 1 base for J; bases not matched to a gene: 1. This CDR3 region has 15 residues. The V gene's germline CDR1 is SGHRS and CDR2 YFSETQ. The CDR3 DNA reads as TGCGCCAGCAGCGCTAGCGGGAGGGGCACAGATACGCAGTATTTT. Its protein is CASSASGRGTDTQYF.

This chain links TRBV7-3 with TRBJ2-3, with D perhaps TRBD2 (6 bases). Trimming took off 5 bases at V and 3 bases at J, with 18 bases between the two ends. Germline lookup yields CDR1 SGHTA and CDR2 FQGTGA. This CDR3 contains 16 residues. The CDR3 protein is CASSQVPGLATDTQYF. DNA for the CDR3: TGTGCCAGCAGCCAAGTCCCGGGACTGGCAACAGATACGCAGTATTTT.